This T cell receptor (beta chain) was found in a study of identical twins. Findings of the study overall: Out-of-frame alpha sequences shared by twins showed excess low generation probability. Conclusions leaned on cross-sectional statistical analysis and did not track the same donors over time. Zero-insertion analyses were open to partial confounding by invariant MAIT and iNKT cells.

J gave up 7 bases and V 6 bases, and 7 bases lay outside the gene matches. The length of the CDR3 is 15 residues. CDR1 is MNHNY, CDR2 SVGAGI, per germline (reference sequence). Template switching (which added a universal primer site) was used, and cDNA carried unique molecular identifiers. One entry per CDR3 protein, called by TCRdb with MiXCR from the 5' RACE reads. In the table there are some 1,700,000 distinct CDR3 sequences, about 32% of which are singletons. This clonotype was counted a few times. The antigen is unknown. The source of this sequence is a newborn girl in good health. The sequenced sample was cord blood. The V and J genes are TRBV6-6 and TRBJ2-1; TRBD2 aligns across 12 bases. CDR3 sequence: CASRRLAGAGNEQFF. CDR3 DNA: TGTGCCAGCAGACGACTAGCGGGAGCTGGAAATGAGCAGTTCTTC.